This T cell receptor (beta chain) emerged from a study of T-cell memory formation after mild COVID-19. As for the study in general: For the most part, TCR clusters were specific to one donor. Points from the study as a whole: Contracting CD8+ clones were enriched in EMRA, CD4+ mainly in CM and EM.

There are many counts of this clonotype. Its antigen is not identified. V trimming: 5 bases; J trimming: 2 bases; junction bases outside the gene matches: 7. The CDR3 extends over 16 amino acids. Constant-segment primers were used for 5'RACE, and the resulting TCR alpha and TCR beta cDNA libraries carried sample barcodes and UMIs. TCRdb re-called the 5' RACE reads with MiXCR, one entry per CDR3 protein. The sample consists of hundreds of thousands of distinct CDR3 sequences, 12% to 15% of them appearing once. The source is a man between 18 and 29 years old who had mild COVID-19 (a few samples of this study predate the infection). Cell type and time point are not known. The chain employs TRBV12-3 or TRBV12-4 and TRBJ2-2; the match to TRBD2 covers 8 bases. The sequenced sample was PBMCs or a T cell subset sorted from them (not recorded which). This CDR3 is CASSEGSGVNTGELFF. CDR3 coding DNA: TGTGCCAGCAGTGAAGGTAGCGGGGTTAACACCGGGGAGCTGTTTTTT.